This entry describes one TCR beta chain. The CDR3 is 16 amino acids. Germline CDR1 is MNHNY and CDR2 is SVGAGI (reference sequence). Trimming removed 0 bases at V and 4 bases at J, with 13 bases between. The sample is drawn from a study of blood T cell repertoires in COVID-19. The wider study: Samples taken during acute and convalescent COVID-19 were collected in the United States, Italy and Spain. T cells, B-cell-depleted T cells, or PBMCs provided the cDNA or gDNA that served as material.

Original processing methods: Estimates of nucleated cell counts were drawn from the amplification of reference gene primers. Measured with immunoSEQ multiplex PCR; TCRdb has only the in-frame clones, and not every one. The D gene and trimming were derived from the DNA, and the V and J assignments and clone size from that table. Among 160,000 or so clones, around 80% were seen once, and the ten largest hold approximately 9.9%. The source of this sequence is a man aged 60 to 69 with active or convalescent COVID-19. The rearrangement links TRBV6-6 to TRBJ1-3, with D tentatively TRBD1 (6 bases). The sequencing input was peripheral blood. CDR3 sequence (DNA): TGTGCCAGCAGTTACTCCGCAGGGGCGCGGGGAAACACCATATATTTT. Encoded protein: CASSYSAGARGNTIYF.